This T cell receptor beta chain was sequenced during a study of T cells in Graves' hyperthyroidism and ophthalmopathy. Trimming took off 0 bases at V and 10 bases at J, with 13 bases between the two ends. Germline V gene sequence: CDR1 SGHVS, CDR2 FNYEAQ. The CDR3 runs to 14 residues. Uncontrolled infection, other autoimmune disease, pregnancy or lactation excluded patients. The source material, RNA transcripts, was used to amplify TCR beta CDR3 regions. In the first-round RT-PCR of the TCR CDR3, the HTBI primer set was used. TCRdb reprocessed the multiplex PCR reads with MiXCR, giving one entry per CDR3 protein. The sample gives a few hundred thousand distinct CDR3 sequences, just over 45% of which show up once; about 7.8% is in the top ten.

This chain links TRBV7-6 with TRBJ1-3; D call uncertain. The receptor's source is a woman in her late teens or twenties with Graves' hyperthyroidism. Material for sequencing was peripheral blood or thyroid tissue (not recorded which). The CDR3, as DNA: TGTGCCAGCAGCTTAGCCGCGGGTGGGGAGACCATATATTTT. It encodes CASSLAAGGETIYF.